A selection of T cell receptor beta chains follows, all from one sample in a study of blood T cell repertoires in COVID-19. Profiled with immunoSEQ multiplex PCR; TCRdb holds only in-frame clones, not every one. The sample consists of fewer than 450,000 clones, less than 95% of them appearing once. Source material: PBMCs or T cells enriched from blood (not recorded which). The source of these receptors is a man aged 18 to 29 who had recovered from COVID-19. Each CDR3 is given with its conserved first and last residue. The D gene is left open where the match is weak. Only part of the rows carry a size: once, few, many, or a class if the clone is expanded.

clone size,D gene,V gene,J gene,CDR3 DNA,CDR3 protein
.,.,TRBV10-2,TRBJ2-7,TGCGCCAGCAGTGATTATAGAGCCTACGAGCAGTACTTC,CASSDYRAYEQYF
.,TRBD1,TRBV6-5,TRBJ1-1,TGTGCCAGCAGTACCCGACAGGGCGGAGCTTTCTTT,CASSTRQGGAFF
.,TRBD1,TRBV4-1,TRBJ1-1,TGCGCCAGCAGCAAAGGGGACAGAGGGGGATCTGAAGCTTTCTTT,CASSKGDRGGSEAFF
.,TRBD1,TRBV5-4,TRBJ1-5,TGTGCCAGCAGTTTGACCGGGACAGGGGGCAATCAGCCCCAGCATTTT,CASSLTGTGGNQPQHF
once,.,TRBV19,TRBJ1-2,TGTGCCAGTAGTATCAAGGGACAAGGAGAGATCTATGGCTACACCTTC,CASSIKGQGEIYGYTF
.,.,TRBV29-1,TRBJ2-1,TGCAGCACTCGACCACTTGGGGGGTACAATGAGCAGTTCTTC,CSTRPLGGYNEQFF
.,.,TRBV28,TRBJ1-1,TGTGCCAGCAGTTTCGCCCTGGGCACGAACACTGAAGCTTTCTTT,CASSFALGTNTEAFF
once,TRBD1,TRBV28,TRBJ1-2,TGTGCCAGCAGTCCCGGGACAGGGGGGACAGTTGGCTACACCTTC,CASSPGTGGTVGYTF
.,TRBD1,TRBV24-1,TRBJ1-2,TGTGCCACCAGTGACCCTCGACAGGGACATAACTATGGCTACACCTTC,CATSDPRQGHNYGYTF
once,.,TRBV5-1,TRBJ1-2,TGCGCCAGCAGCTTGGCTTCAGGGCTTTACAACTATGGCTACACCTTC,CASSLASGLYNYGYTF
.,TRBD2,TRBV27,TRBJ2-7,TGTGCCAGCAGTTTAACTAGCGGGGGGCCCTACGAGCAGTACTTC,CASSLTSGGPYEQYF
.,TRBD1,TRBV19,TRBJ1-5,TGTGCCAGTAGCGGGACAGGGGGAACCCAGCCCCAGCATTTT,CASSGTGGTQPQHF
.,.,TRBV24-1,TRBJ2-1,TGTGCCACCAGTAATTCTGTGGAGTACAATGAGCAGTTCTTC,CATSNSVEYNEQFF
.,TRBD2,TRBV7-9,TRBJ2-2,TGTGCCAGCAGCTTCACGGGAGGTGGGAGGACCGGGGAGCTGTTTTTT,CASSFTGGGRTGELFF
once,TRBD2,TRBV9,TRBJ2-3,TGTGCCAGCAGCGTAGGGACTAGCGGCAACCTACCCCAGCGGTATTTT,CASSVGTSGNLPQRYF
.,.,TRBV11-1,TRBJ2-1,TGTGCCAGCAGCGCAGAACCTCAGAGGAATGAGCAGTTCTTC,CASSAEPQRNEQFF
.,.,TRBV10-1,TRBJ2-2,TGCGCCAGCAGCGGGGGAAGGAACGCTGATGGTACCGGGGAGCTGTTTTTT,CASSGGRNADGTGELFF
.,.,TRBV7-3,TRBJ2-7,TGTGCCAGCAGCTTAGGCGGAGGCCCTTCCGAGCAGTACTTC,CASSLGGGPSEQYF
.,.,TRBV25-1,TRBJ2-5,TGTGCCAGCAGTGAAGGTGGGCACCAAGAGACCCAGTACTTC,CASSEGGHQETQYF
.,TRBD2,TRBV11-2,TRBJ2-3,TGTGCCAGCAGCTCCACGGGACTAGCAACAGATACGCAGTATTTT,CASSSTGLATDTQYF
.,TRBD1,TRBV27,TRBJ1-6,TGTGCCAGCAGCCCAGGGACAGGGGGGAACTCACCCCTCCACTTT,CASSPGTGGNSPLHF
.,TRBD1,TRBV27,TRBJ1-1,TGTGCCACCCGGTATGAAGGTACTGGACAGGGGAGCATGAACACTGAAGCTTTCTTT,CATRYEGTGQGSMNTEAFF
once,TRBD2,TRBV5-4,TRBJ2-3,TGTGCCAGCAGCTTGGTCTCGTGGCGGGAGAGTATAGATACGCAGTATTTT,CASSLVSWRESIDTQYF
.,TRBD1,TRBV15,TRBJ1-1,TGTGCCACCAGCAAGGACAGGGTCACTGAAGCTTTCTTT,CATSKDRVTEAFF
.,.,TRBV28,TRBJ2-3,TGTGCCAGCACCCGGGGGACGGCGGCAGATACGCAGTATTTT,CASTRGTAADTQYF
.,.,TRBV23-1,TRBJ2-5,TGCGCCAGCAGTCACTTGCAGGGGGAGACCCAGTACTTC,CASSHLQGETQYF
.,.,TRBV9,TRBJ2-3,TGTGCCAGCAGCGTAGAACAGATTACAGATACGCAGTATTTT,CASSVEQITDTQYF
.,TRBD1,TRBV19,TRBJ1-6,TGTGCCAGTAGCCCGGGACAGGGACAACTTACCGGGGGATCACCCCTCCACTTT,CASSPGQGQLTGGSPLHF
.,.,TRBV9,TRBJ1-2,TGTGCCAGCAGCGTAGATCCCCTAAGACAGGTCCGCTATGGCTACACCTTC,CASSVDPLRQVRYGYTF
.,TRBD1,TRBV2,TRBJ1-1,TGTGCCAGCAGTGAGGAGGGACAGGGGGTAACTGAAGCTTTCTTT,CASSEEGQGVTEAFF
.,TRBD1,TRBV6-5,TRBJ1-5,TGTGCCAGCAGAACCGGGACAGGAGAGGGGCAGCCCCAGCATTTT,CASRTGTGEGQPQHF
.,TRBD1,TRBV5-1,TRBJ1-6,TGCGCCAGCAGCCCCCGGACAGGGGAGGATTCACCCCTCCACTTT,CASSPRTGEDSPLHF
once,.,TRBV29-1,TRBJ1-2,TGCAGCGCAGGGGATAACTATGGCTACACCTTC,CSAGDNYGYTF
.,.,TRBV6-5,TRBJ2-7,TGTGCCATCGCGAAGGGGACTGCCTACGAGCAGTACTTC,CAIAKGTAYEQYF
.,TRBD1,TRBV19,TRBJ1-5,TGTGCCAGTAGTACCACCGGGACAGGGGGGTATAGCAATCAGCCCCAGCATTTT,CASSTTGTGGYSNQPQHF
.,.,TRBV11-2,TRBJ1-2,TGTGCCAGCAGCCCCGGAGATAACTATGGCTACACCTTC,CASSPGDNYGYTF
.,.,TRBV7-3,TRBJ2-5,TGTGCCAGCAGCCCCGGTACCGTTGAGACCCAGTACTTC,CASSPGTVETQYF
.,TRBD1,TRBV5-6,TRBJ1-1,TGTGCCAGCAGCCCCAGTCCCGGGACAGGGGCCACTGAAGCTTTCTTT,CASSPSPGTGATEAFF
.,TRBD1,TRBV13,TRBJ2-2,TGTGCCAGCAGCTTCTCGGGACAGGGGGGAACCGGGGAGCTGTTTTTT,CASSFSGQGGTGELFF
once,.,TRBV24-1,TRBJ2-5,TGTGCCACCAGTGATTTGCACAGTCCCCCGGAGACCCAGTACTTC,CATSDLHSPPETQYF
.,.,TRBV30,TRBJ1-2,TGTGCCTGGGAAACAGGGCTTAACTATGGCTACACCTTC,CAWETGLNYGYTF
once,TRBD2,TRBV27,TRBJ2-7,TGTGCCAGCAGCCCGAGACTAGCGGGAAGCGAGCAGTACTTC,CASSPRLAGSEQYF
.,.,TRBV7-2,TRBJ2-4,TGTGCCAGCAGCTTGGATTCGGGCAAAAACATTCAGTACTTC,CASSLDSGKNIQYF
.,TRBD2,TRBV9,TRBJ2-2,TGTGCCAGCAGCGTTCTAGCGGGAGCGAACACCGGGGAGCTGTTTTTT,CASSVLAGANTGELFF
.,TRBD1,TRBV9,TRBJ2-4,TGTGCCAGCAGCGCCGACAGGGGTGACATTCAGTACTTC,CASSADRGDIQYF
.,.,TRBV4-1,TRBJ1-5,TGCGCCAGCAGCCAGGTGCACCAGGGTCTTTTGCAGCCCCAGCATTTT,CASSQVHQGLLQPQHF
few,TRBD2,TRBV5-6,TRBJ2-2,TGTGCCAGCAACAGGATGGTACCTAGCGGGAGCACCGGGGAGCTGTTTTTT,CASNRMVPSGSTGELFF
.,TRBD2,TRBV6-5,TRBJ2-2,TGTGCCGGGACTAGGGACCATGCCCCCACCGGGGAGCTGTTTTTT,CAGTRDHAPTGELFF
.,.,TRBV3-1/TRBV3-2,TRBJ1-4,TGTGCCAGCAGCCAAGACGGTCCCTCGGGAAAACTGTTTTTT,CASSQDGPSGKLFF